This entry lists 31 T cell receptor beta chains sequenced from one sample in a study of beta chain features in type 1 diabetes. The investigators reverse transcribed all of the isolated RNA, so they sequenced expressed TCRB transcripts. Data came from immunoSEQ multiplex PCR; TCRdb stores just in-frame clones and leaves some out. The sample lists hundreds of thousands of clones, 15% to 20% occurring once. The sample consisted of naive CD4+ T cells from blood. The receptors were gathered from a woman aged 18-29 years in good health.

This clone has only a few counts. CDR3 sequence reads: CASIWTSRRSSYNEQFF. CDR3 nucleotides: TGTGCCAGCATATGGACTAGCAGACGCAGCTCCTACAATGAGCAGTTCTTC. The J gene is TRBJ2-1, the V gene TRBV25-1; 8 positions agree with TRBD2. The CDR3 totals 17 residues. CDR1 is MGHDK, CDR2 SYGVNS, per germline. V was pared by 7 bases and J by 0 bases, with 11 bases of the junction left unmatched. The full variable domain, completed using reference TRBV25-1 and TRBJ2-1, is EADIYQTPRYLVIGTGKKITLECSQTMGHDKMYWYQQDPGMELHLIHYSYGVNSTEKGDLSSESTVSRIRTEHFPLTLESARPSHTSQYLCASIWTSRRSSYNEQFFGPGTRLTVL.

This clone came up a few times. V is TRBV4-2 and J is TRBJ1-1; no firm D call. The germline V and J ends were trimmed by 0 bases and 4 bases, with 3 bases remaining between them. The germline V gene has CDR1 LGHNA and CDR2 YNFKEQ. CDR3 length equals 12 residues. CDR3 bases: TGTGCCAGCAGCCAAGATTCCACTGAAGCTTTCTTT. The encoded protein is CASSQDSTEAFF.

This clone was counted a few times. The chain employs TRBV2 and TRBJ2-3; D is perhaps TRBD2 (6 bases). CDR1 is SNHLY, CDR2 FYNNEI, per germline. Trimming removed 0 bases from V and 0 bases from J, with 13 bases in between. The CDR3 length is 17 residues. The CDR3 protein is CASSEALLAGSTDTQYF. In nucleotides, the CDR3 is TGTGCCAGCAGTGAAGCGCTTCTCGCGGGGAGCACAGATACGCAGTATTTT.

The genes are TRBV7-2 and TRBJ2-5; 8 bases agree with TRBD2. Per the germline V gene, CDR1 is SGHTA and CDR2 is FQGNSA. The CDR3 is 13 residues long. Losses at the gene ends were 2 bases for V and 5 bases for J; bases not matched to a gene: 1. The CDR3, as DNA: TGTGCCAGCAGCTTACAGCGGGAGGAGACCCAGTACTTC. Protein product: CASSLQREETQYF.

The chain has TRBV18 and TRBJ2-5, with 13 bases that match TRBD2. The DNA matches TRBJ2-7 better at its end, which makes the J call doubtful. Germline V CDR1 and CDR2: KGHSH, LQKENI. The CDR3 spans 16 residues. CDR3 coding DNA: TGTGCCAGCTCACGTTTACTAGCGGGAGGGCCTGACGAGCAGTACTTC. Amino acid sequence: CASSRLLAGGPDEQYF.

This chain links TRBV29-1 with TRBJ2-1; D is undetermined. Trimming stripped 3 bases from V and 6 bases from J, with 15 bases between. The CDR3 is 14 residues long. Germline V gene lookup returns CDR1 SQVTM and CDR2 ANQGSEA. CDR3 amino acids: CSVESARKPNEQFF. The CDR3 nucleotides read TGCAGCGTTGAGAGCGCCAGGAAGCCCAATGAGCAGTTCTTC.

The chain carries TRBV19 and TRBJ2-6, with D hard to call. Germline-derived CDR1 and CDR2 are LNHDA and SQIVND (reference sequence). The CDR3 runs to 15 residues. Deletions cut 1 base from V and 1 base from J, with 5 bases between. CDR3 protein: CASSIVESGANVLTF. CDR3 nucleotide sequence: TGTGCCAGTAGTATAGTCGAATCTGGGGCCAACGTCCTGACTTTC.

Regarding this clone: Other DNA sequences in this sample translate to the same CDR3. The CDR3 reads CASSPGVGETQYF. The CDR3, as DNA: TGTGCCAGCTCACCAGGGGTAGGAGAGACCCAGTACTTC. J is TRBJ2-5 and V is TRBV18; D call uncertain. Deletions cut 2 bases from V and 4 bases from J, with 8 bases between. The length of the CDR3 is 13 residues. The germline V gene encodes CDR1 KGHSH and CDR2 LQKENI. Filled out from reference TRBV18 and TRBJ2-5, the complete variable domain reads NAGVMQNPRHLVRRRGQEARLRCSPMKGHSHVYWYRQLPEEGLKFMVYLQKENIIDESGMPKERFSAEFPKEGPSILRIQQVVRGDSAAYFCASSPGVGETQYFGPGTRLLVL.

There are a few counts of this clone. The CDR3 loop is CASRDPGRTDTQYF. CDR3 DNA: TGTGCCAGCAGAGATCCGGGACGCACAGATACGCAGTATTTT. V and J are TRBV28 and TRBJ2-3; the D call may be TRBD1 or TRBD2 (5 bases each). Trimming took 6 bases from V and 1 from J, leaving 11 bases between them. CDR3 size: 14 residues. Germline V CDR1 and CDR2: MDHEN, SYDVKM.

There are a few counts of this clone. This rearrangement joins TRBV28 to TRBJ1-1; 7 bases agree with TRBD1. CDR3 size: 10 residues. CDR1 is MDHEN, CDR2 SYDVKM, per germline. The J segment lost 7 bases and the V segment lost 11 bases, leaving 4 bases of the junction unmatched. DNA for the CDR3: TGTGCCTCTACAGGGGATGAAGCTTTCTTT. It is translated as CASTGDEAFF.

As for this clone: This sample also contains other DNA sequences that code for the same CDR3. This chain connects TRBV28 to TRBJ1-5, with D perhaps matching TRBD1 (5 bases). Germline V gene lookup returns CDR1 MDHEN and CDR2 SYDVKM. The V and J ends lost 4 bases and 7 bases respectively, with 8 bases between them. The length of the CDR3 is 12 residues. The CDR3 region has the DNA TGTGCCAGCAGTTGGGGACGGCAGCCCCAGCATTTT. This encodes CASSWGRQPQHF. The full variable domain, completed using reference TRBV28 and TRBJ1-5, is DVKVTQSSRYLVKRTGEKVFLECVQDMDHENMFWYRQDPGLGLRLIYFSYDVKMKEKGDIPEGYSVSREKKERFSLILESASTNQTSMYLCASSWGRQPQHFGDGTRLSIL.

The gene calls are TRBV28 and TRBJ2-5, with 9 bases identical to TRBD2. V lost 5 bases to trimming and J lost 5 bases; unmatched junction nucleotides: 3. The germline V gene encodes CDR1 MDHEN and CDR2 SYDVKM. The CDR3 contains 13 residues. The chain's CDR3 is CASSRTSVETQYF. The CDR3 DNA reads TGTGCCAGCAGTCGGACTAGCGTTGAGACCCAGTACTTC. The variable domain in full, completed from reference TRBV28 and TRBJ2-5, reads DVKVTQSSRYLVKRTGEKVFLECVQDMDHENMFWYRQDPGLGLRLIYFSYDVKMKEKGDIPEGYSVSREKKERFSLILESASTNQTSMYLCASSRTSVETQYFGPGTRLLVL.

This clone came up a few times. This chain joins TRBV7-2 and TRBJ2-7, with 8 bases identical to TRBD1. Germline assignment: CDR1 SGHTA and CDR2 FQGNSA. The ends lost 5 bases at V and 3 bases at J; junction bases unmatched: 6. This CDR3 spans 14 amino acids. The CDR3 reads CASSKDRGSYEQYF. DNA of the CDR3: TGTGCCAGCAGCAAAGACAGGGGCAGCTACGAGCAGTACTTC.

The rearrangement joins TRBV4-3 to TRBJ1-1; weak D call: TRBD1 (5 bases). The CDR3 is 15 residues long. Germline V gene data show CDR1 as LGHNA and CDR2 as YSLEER. Between the trimmed V and J ends, which lost 5 bases and 5 bases, there was a span of 18 bases. CDR3 coding DNA: TGCGCCAGCAGCTACGTTAAGGGGCGCGGGACTGAAGCTTTCTTT. Its translation: CASSYVKGRGTEAFF.

The genes are TRBV20-1 and TRBJ2-7; 7 bases agree with TRBD2. The CDR3 is made up of 11 amino acids. CDR1 is DFQATT, CDR2 SNEGSKA, per germline (reference sequence). Trimming removed 4 bases from V and 5 bases from J; junction bases left unmatched: 2. The CDR3 DNA sequence: TGCAGTGCTATGGGAGGGGACGAGCAGTACTTC. This sequence encodes CSAMGGDEQYF.

The chain has TRBV2 and TRBJ2-3; D perhaps matches TRBD2 (5 bases). The CDR3 loop spans 15 amino acids. Trimming removed 10 bases from V and 4 bases from J, with 21 bases in between. Germline lookup yields CDR1 SNHLY and CDR2 FYNNEI. CDR3 region: CANERRASGADTQYF. The CDR3 DNA reads as TGTGCCAACGAGCGACGCGCCAGCGGTGCAGATACGCAGTATTTT.

The rearrangement uses TRBV4-3 and TRBJ2-1, with 9 nucleotides matching TRBD2. This CDR3 region has 18 residues. V lost 3 bases, J lost 4 bases, and 13 bases stayed unmatched. In germline, CDR1 is LGHNA, CDR2 YSLEER. The CDR3 protein is CASSHQMRREGPYNEQFF. The CDR3 region has the DNA TGCGCCAGCAGCCATCAAATGCGGCGGGAGGGCCCATACAATGAGCAGTTCTTC.

The sample holds a few counts of this clone. The chain combines TRBV28 with TRBJ2-5; weak D call: TRBD1 (5 bases). Trimming cost V 6 bases and J 5 bases, with 13 bases left between them. Germline V gene sequence: CDR1 MDHEN, CDR2 SYDVKM. The CDR3 totals 13 residues. DNA of the CDR3: TGTGCCAGCAGGGGGCAACCGAGGGAGACCCAGTACTTC. It encodes CASRGQPRETQYF.

The rearrangement uses TRBV6-6 and TRBJ1-2, with a possible D match to TRBD1 (6 bases). CDR1 and CDR2 from the germline V gene are MNHNY and SVGAGI (reference sequence). The V gene lost 5 bases and the J gene lost 4 bases, with 8 bases spanning the gap. This CDR3 has 12 amino acids. This CDR3 is CASSKTGYGYTF. The CDR3 bases are TGTGCCAGCAGTAAGACAGGCTATGGCTACACCTTC.

This clone appeared a few times. The chain joins TRBV7-2 to TRBJ1-3; perhaps TRBD1 as D (5 bases). This CDR3 region has 15 residues. The germline V and J ends were trimmed by 4 bases and 0 bases, with 10 bases remaining between them. Germline assignment: CDR1 SGHTA and CDR2 FQGNSA. As DNA, the CDR3 is TGTGCCAGCAGCTCCTTAGGGACCTCTGGAAACACCATATATTTT. This codes for CASSSLGTSGNTIYF.

This clone was found a few times. The chain links TRBV2 to TRBJ2-4; 7 positions match TRBD2. Germline V gives CDR1 SNHLY, CDR2 FYNNEI. Trimming at V came to 6 bases and at J to 9 bases, leaving 8 bases not matched to a gene. This CDR3 comprises 13 residues. This chain's CDR3 is CASRMEGRGIQYF. CDR3 nucleotide sequence: TGTGCCAGCAGGATGGAAGGGAGGGGCATTCAGTACTTC.

The table lists this clone with a few counts. The junction shows a germline mismatch at one end, possibly a read error. J is TRBJ2-7 and V is TRBV7-7; D might be TRBD1 or TRBD2, each matching 6 bases. The germline CDR1 and CDR2 sequences are SSHAT and FNYEAQ (reference sequence). The CDR3 runs 14 residues. CDR3 coding DNA: TGTGCTAGCAGCTTATCTTCTAGGGGGGCCGAGCAGTACTTC. It specifies CASSLSSRGAEQYF. Together with reference TRBV7-7 and TRBJ2-7, the CDR3 gives the full variable domain: GAGVSQSPRYKVTKRGQDVTLRCDPISSHATLYWYQQALGQGPEFLTYFNYEAQPDKSGLPSDRFSAERPEGSISTLTIQRTEQRDSAMYRCASSLSSRGAEQYFGPGTRLTVT.

V usage is TRBV18 and J usage is TRBJ2-5, with 9 positions matching TRBD1. With 3 bases clipped from V and 4 bases from J, the junction kept 6 bases outside the gene matches. The germline V gene has CDR1 KGHSH and CDR2 LQKENI. The CDR3 has 15 amino acids. In nucleotides, the CDR3 is TGTGCCAGCTCACCGCCGGGACAGGGACGAGAGACCCAGTACTTC. Translated, it gives CASSPPGQGRETQYF.

The sample holds a few counts of this clone. The chain recombines TRBV7-8 with TRBJ2-7; TRBD2 is a possible D gene (7 bases). The germline V gene encodes CDR1 SGHVS and CDR2 FQNEAQ. CDR3 length equals 15 residues. Trimming left V 0 bases short and J 4 bases short, with 13 bases between. CDR3 sequence reads: CASSLAPGGPYEQYF. DNA for the CDR3: TGTGCCAGCAGCTTAGCCCCCGGGGGGCCGTACGAGCAGTACTTC. Supplemented by reference TRBV7-8 and TRBJ2-7, the full variable domain reads GAGVSQSPRYKVAKRGQDVALRCDPISGHVSLFWYQQALGQGPEFLTYFQNEAQLDKSGLPSDRFFAERPEGSVSTLKIQRTQQEDSAVYLCASSLAPGGPYEQYFGPGTRLTVT.

The CDR3 loop reads CASSLGRNIAGVGHEQFF. CDR3 nucleotide sequence: TGTGCCAGCAGCTTAGGGCGTAATATAGCGGGAGTTGGGCATGAGCAGTTCTTC. The V gene is TRBV11-3, the J gene TRBJ2-1; 9 bases agree with TRBD2. The CDR3 contains 18 residues. Germline CDR1 reads SGHNT; CDR2 reads YENEEA. The J segment lost 8 bases and the V segment lost 1 base, leaving 15 bases of the junction unmatched. The full variable domain, with the rest looked up from reference TRBV11-3 and TRBJ2-1, is EAGVVQSPRYKIIEKKQPVAFWCNPISGHNTLYWYLQNLGQGPELLIRYENEEAVDDSQLPKDRFSAERLKGVDSTLKIQPAELGDSAVYLCASSLGRNIAGVGHEQFFGPGTRLTVL.

V usage is TRBV6-1 and J usage is TRBJ1-2; 7 bases are a match to TRBD1. The CDR3 is 15 amino acids. After removal of 2 bases from V and 1 base from J, the junction contained 4 bases not matched to a gene. The germline CDR1 and CDR2 sequences are MNHNS and SASEGT. DNA of the CDR3: TGTGCCAGCAGTGAAACGAACAGGGGTAACTATGGCTACACCTTC. Translation: CASSETNRGNYGYTF.

This clone came up once. V and J are TRBV18 and TRBJ2-5; tentatively, D is TRBD1 or TRBD2 (6 bases each). The CDR3 totals 14 residues. The germline CDR1 and CDR2 sequences are KGHSH and LQKENI. With 8 bases removed from V and 4 bases from J, the gap between germline ends came to 17 bases. The CDR3 DNA reads TGTGCCAGCGCCCCGGCCGAGGGGGGAGAGACCCAGTACTTC. Residues: CASAPAEGGETQYF.

The chain employs TRBV2 and TRBJ1-5; D ambiguous. Germline CDR1 reads SNHLY; CDR2 reads FYNNEI. CDR3 length: 13 residues. Trimming shortened V by 8 bases and J by 0 bases, and 8 bases separated the two germline ends. The CDR3 spells CASGSYSNQPQHF. As DNA, the CDR3 is TGTGCCAGCGGAAGTTATAGCAATCAGCCCCAGCATTTT. Combining the CDR3 with reference TRBV2 and TRBJ1-5 gives the whole variable domain EPEVTQTPSHQVTQMGQEVILRCVPISNHLYFYWYRQILGQKVEFLVSFYNNEISEKSEIFDDQFSVERPDGSNFTLKIRSTKLEDSAMYFCASGSYSNQPQHFGDGTRLSIL.

This clone has just a few counts. The genes are TRBV4-2 and TRBJ2-5; D gene ambiguous. The length of the CDR3 is 14 residues. Trimming left V 0 bases short and J 0 bases short, with 5 bases between. CDR1 LGHNA and CDR2 YNFKEQ come from the germline V gene. Here the CDR3 reads CASSQDDYQETQYF. As DNA, the CDR3 is TGTGCCAGCAGCCAAGACGACTACCAAGAGACCCAGTACTTC.

This clone was observed a few times. This chain uses TRBV27 with TRBJ2-1; 8 bases fit TRBD2. CDR3 length equals 15 residues. CDR1 and CDR2 from the germline V gene are MNHEY and SMNVEV (reference sequence). The ends lost 5 bases at V and 3 bases at J; junction bases unmatched: 6. The DNA for the CDR3 is TGTGCCAGCAGTCCTGGTAGCGGGATCTACAATGAGCAGTTCTTC. Protein product: CASSPGSGIYNEQFF.

This clone was observed many times. The V gene is TRBV21-1, the J gene TRBJ2-4. TRBV21-1 is a pseudogene segment. The length of the CDR3 is 15 residues. This chain's CDR3 is CASSTGGTDTNIQYF. CDR3 DNA sequence: TGTGCCAGCAGCACCGGGGGGACAGATACGAACATTCAGTACTTC.